This T cell receptor beta chain was identified in a study of preoperative IRX-2 immunotherapy in early breast cancer. Treatment in this sample: preoperative locoregional IRX-2 cytokine immunotherapy. Patients received preoperative, locoregional IRX-2 cytokine immunotherapy in a phase Ib study. Repertoires were generated with immunoSEQ multiplex PCR, while TCRdb's copy carries only in-frame clones and drops some. The data hold more than 25,000 clones, with around 90% observed a single time. Germline V gene data show CDR1 as KGHSH and CDR2 as LQKENI. V was shortened by 3 bases and J by 2 bases, with 7 bases between the two germline ends. The CDR3 has 13 residues.

This chain links TRBV18 with TRBJ1-2, with D perhaps TRBD1 (5 bases). Sampling was performed from a patient treated with IRX-2 immunotherapy. This TCR came from a human donor with breast cancer. The CDR3 is CASSPDNNYGYTF. In DNA, the CDR3 is TGTGCCAGCTCACCGGACAACAACTATGGCTACACCTTC.